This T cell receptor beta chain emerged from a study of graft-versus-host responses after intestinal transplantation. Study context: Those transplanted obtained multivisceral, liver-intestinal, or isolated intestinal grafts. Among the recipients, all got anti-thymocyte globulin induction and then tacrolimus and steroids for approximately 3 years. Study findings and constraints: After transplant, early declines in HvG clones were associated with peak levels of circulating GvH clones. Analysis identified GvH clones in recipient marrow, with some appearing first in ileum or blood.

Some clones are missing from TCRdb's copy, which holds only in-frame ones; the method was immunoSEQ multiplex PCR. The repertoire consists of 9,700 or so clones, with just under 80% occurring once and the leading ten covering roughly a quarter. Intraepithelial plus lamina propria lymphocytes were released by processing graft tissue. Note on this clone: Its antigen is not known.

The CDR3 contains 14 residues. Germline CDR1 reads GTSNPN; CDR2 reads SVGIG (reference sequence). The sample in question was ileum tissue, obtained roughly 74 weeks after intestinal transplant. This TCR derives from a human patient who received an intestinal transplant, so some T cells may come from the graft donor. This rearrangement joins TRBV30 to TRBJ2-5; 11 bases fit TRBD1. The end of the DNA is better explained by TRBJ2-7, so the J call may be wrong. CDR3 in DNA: TGTGCCTGGAGTGTGGGGACAGGGGGCTACGAGCAGTACTTC. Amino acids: CAWSVGTGGYEQYF.